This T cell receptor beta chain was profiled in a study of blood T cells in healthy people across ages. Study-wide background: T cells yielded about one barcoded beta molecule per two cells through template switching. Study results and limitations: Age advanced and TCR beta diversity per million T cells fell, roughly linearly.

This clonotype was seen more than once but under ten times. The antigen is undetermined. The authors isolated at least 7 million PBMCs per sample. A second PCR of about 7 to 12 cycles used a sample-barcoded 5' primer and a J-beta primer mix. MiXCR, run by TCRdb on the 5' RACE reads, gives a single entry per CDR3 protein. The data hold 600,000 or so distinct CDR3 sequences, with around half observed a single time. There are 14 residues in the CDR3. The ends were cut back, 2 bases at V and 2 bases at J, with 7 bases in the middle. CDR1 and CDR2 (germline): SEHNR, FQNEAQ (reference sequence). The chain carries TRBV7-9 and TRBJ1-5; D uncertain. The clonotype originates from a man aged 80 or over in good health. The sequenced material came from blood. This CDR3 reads CASSLLNGNQPQHF. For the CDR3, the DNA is TGTGCCAGCAGCTTATTGAATGGCAATCAGCCCCAGCATTTT.